A selection of T cell receptor beta chains follows, all from one sample in a study of vaccination and CD4 T cells after COVID-19. These receptors have no identified antigens. MiXCR, applied by TCRdb to the PCR reads, yields one record per CDR3 protein. Here the sample spans more than 10,000 distinct CDR3 sequences, approximately 20% being singletons. Sample: CD4+ T cells from blood, cultured in vitro, taken after SARS-CoV-2 vaccination. The receptors were gathered from a human donor who had recovered from COVID-19. Each CDR3 is given with its conserved first and last residue. Each record gives: D gene, V gene, clone size, J gene, CDR3 DNA, CDR3 protein. The D gene is left open where the match is weak. The size entry is marked missing in some rows and otherwise reads once, few, many or a size class.

d_gene: TRBD1; v_gene: TRBV6-5; abundance: medium-sized; j_gene: TRBJ1-2; CDR3nt: TGTGCCAGCAGTTACAACAGGGGGACAGAGTTCTTC; CDR3aa: CASSYNRGTEFF
d_gene: TRBD2; v_gene: TRBV5-1; abundance: NA; j_gene: TRBJ2-6; CDR3nt: TGCGCCAGCAGCTTGGTAGCGGGAGTCTCTGGGGCCAACGTCCTGACTTTC; CDR3aa: CASSLVAGVSGANVLTF
d_gene: TRBD1; v_gene: TRBV4-3; abundance: NA; j_gene: TRBJ2-7; CDR3nt: TGCGCCAGCAGCCATTCTGGGACAGGGAAAAACGAGCAGTACTTC; CDR3aa: CASSHSGTGKNEQYF
d_gene: TRBD2; v_gene: TRBV28; abundance: NA; j_gene: TRBJ2-3; CDR3nt: TGTGCCAGCAGTTTAATAGCGGGAGGTTCGACAGATACGCAGTATTTT; CDR3aa: CASSLIAGGSTDTQYF
d_gene: NA; v_gene: TRBV6-2/TRBV6-3; abundance: NA; j_gene: TRBJ1-1; CDR3nt: TGTGCCAGCAGTCCACCCGGGACATCGAACACTGAAGCTTTCTTT; CDR3aa: CASSPPGTSNTEAFF
d_gene: NA; v_gene: TRBV19; abundance: NA; j_gene: TRBJ2-7; CDR3nt: TGTGCCAGTAGTATTCGGGGGTCGACATACGAGCAGTACTTC; CDR3aa: CASSIRGSTYEQYF
d_gene: NA; v_gene: TRBV24-1; abundance: few; j_gene: TRBJ2-2; CDR3nt: TGTGCCACCAGTGCCCCCGGGGAGCTGTTTTTT; CDR3aa: CATSAPGELFF
d_gene: NA; v_gene: TRBV20-1; abundance: few; j_gene: TRBJ1-5; CDR3nt: TGCAGTGCGGGAGTCACCCCGCCCCAGCATTTT; CDR3aa: CSAGVTPPQHF
d_gene: NA; v_gene: TRBV5-1; abundance: NA; j_gene: TRBJ2-5; CDR3nt: TGCGCCAGCGGTGCGGGAGAGACCCAGTACTTC; CDR3aa: CASGAGETQYF
d_gene: NA; v_gene: TRBV6-1; abundance: NA; j_gene: TRBJ1-1; CDR3nt: TGTGCCAGCAGTCAGAGGGGGAACACTGAAGCTTTCTTT; CDR3aa: CASSQRGNTEAFF
d_gene: NA; v_gene: TRBV18; abundance: few; j_gene: TRBJ1-6; CDR3nt: TGTGCCAGCTCACCAGGGACCGCCAATTCACCCCTCCACTTT; CDR3aa: CASSPGTANSPLHF
d_gene: TRBD1; v_gene: TRBV6-1; abundance: NA; j_gene: TRBJ2-4; CDR3nt: TGTGCCAGCAGTGACCGACAGGGGGCCTTAGCCAAAAACATTCAGTACTTC; CDR3aa: CASSDRQGALAKNIQYF
d_gene: NA; v_gene: TRBV4-3; abundance: once; j_gene: TRBJ1-4; CDR3nt: TGCGCCAGCAGCCATACGGACGAATCTACTGGAGGGGTGTTTTTT; CDR3aa: CASSHTDESTGGVFF
d_gene: TRBD2; v_gene: TRBV6-1; abundance: NA; j_gene: TRBJ2-7; CDR3nt: TGTGCCAGCAGGCCGGGACTAGCGGACGAGCAGTACTTC; CDR3aa: CASRPGLADEQYF
d_gene: TRBD2; v_gene: TRBV6-5; abundance: few; j_gene: TRBJ2-1; CDR3nt: TGTGCCAGCAGTTCCAGAGGAGGGTCGGGGGGTGAGCAGTTCTTC; CDR3aa: CASSSRGGSGGEQFF
d_gene: NA; v_gene: TRBV10-3; abundance: NA; j_gene: TRBJ1-1; CDR3nt: TGTGCCATCAGCCCCCAGGGTGGCACTGAAGCTTTCTTT; CDR3aa: CAISPQGGTEAFF
d_gene: NA; v_gene: TRBV7-6; abundance: NA; j_gene: TRBJ2-1; CDR3nt: TGTGCCAGCAGCTTATCGTCCAGTTACAATGAGCAGTTCTTC; CDR3aa: CASSLSSSYNEQFF
d_gene: NA; v_gene: TRBV20-1; abundance: NA; j_gene: TRBJ1-5; CDR3nt: TGCAGTGCCCCAAAGAAACCGGGCACCCGGTCGGTTCAGCCCCAGCATTTT; CDR3aa: CSAPKKPGTRSVQPQHF
d_gene: NA; v_gene: TRBV19; abundance: NA; j_gene: TRBJ2-3; CDR3nt: TGTGCCAGTAAAGGAATGATTCCCACAGATACGCAGTATTTT; CDR3aa: CASKGMIPTDTQYF
d_gene: NA; v_gene: TRBV28; abundance: NA; j_gene: TRBJ2-3; CDR3nt: TGTGCCAGCATAAGGGGGGGCACAGATACGCAGTATTTT; CDR3aa: CASIRGGTDTQYF
d_gene: NA; v_gene: TRBV28; abundance: NA; j_gene: TRBJ1-5; CDR3nt: TGTGCCAGCAGTTTAACGGGGGCAAGGAATCAGCCCCAGCATTTT; CDR3aa: CASSLTGARNQPQHF
d_gene: TRBD1; v_gene: TRBV5-1; abundance: NA; j_gene: TRBJ2-3; CDR3nt: TGCGCCAGCACCCGGACAGGGGGCGGCAGTTCAGATACGCAGTATTTT; CDR3aa: CASTRTGGGSSDTQYF
d_gene: TRBD1; v_gene: TRBV24-1; abundance: NA; j_gene: TRBJ2-1; CDR3nt: TGTGCCACCAGTGCCTCTGGACAGGGCGCCTACAATGAGCAGTTCTTC; CDR3aa: CATSASGQGAYNEQFF
d_gene: NA; v_gene: TRBV20-1; abundance: medium-sized; j_gene: TRBJ1-6; CDR3nt: TGCAGTGCTAGTCGAGGAAGGGGTCTTAATTCGGCCCTCCACTTT; CDR3aa: CSASRGRGLNSALHF
d_gene: NA; v_gene: TRBV6-1; abundance: NA; j_gene: TRBJ2-3; CDR3nt: TGTGCCAGCAGCCTTGACAGGACTAGCACAGATACGCAGTATTTT; CDR3aa: CASSLDRTSTDTQYF
d_gene: NA; v_gene: TRBV7-2; abundance: NA; j_gene: TRBJ1-1; CDR3nt: TGTGCCAGCAGCTTAGGGACAGCCATGAACACTGAAGCTTTCTTT; CDR3aa: CASSLGTAMNTEAFF
d_gene: TRBD1; v_gene: TRBV28; abundance: few; j_gene: TRBJ2-5; CDR3nt: TGTGCCAGCATCAAGTTGGACAGGGGAGAGACCCAGTACTTC; CDR3aa: CASIKLDRGETQYF
d_gene: NA; v_gene: TRBV6-1; abundance: few; j_gene: TRBJ1-2; CDR3nt: TGTGCCAGCAGTCCTACATCGAGGCGGCCAGTGGACACCTTC; CDR3aa: CASSPTSRRPVDTF
d_gene: TRBD2; v_gene: TRBV12-3/TRBV12-4; abundance: NA; j_gene: TRBJ2-3; CDR3nt: TGTGCCAGCAGTCTAAGCGGGAGTCAAGATACGCAGTATTTT; CDR3aa: CASSLSGSQDTQYF
d_gene: TRBD2; v_gene: TRBV5-6; abundance: NA; j_gene: TRBJ2-1; CDR3nt: TGTGCCAGCAGCGCTCCCGGGACTAGCGGGATCTCCTACAATGAGCAGTTCTTC; CDR3aa: CASSAPGTSGISYNEQFF
d_gene: NA; v_gene: TRBV27; abundance: few; j_gene: TRBJ1-6; CDR3nt: TGTGCCAGCAGTTGGGGGCTTAATTCACCCCTCCACTTT; CDR3aa: CASSWGLNSPLHF
d_gene: TRBD1; v_gene: TRBV28; abundance: NA; j_gene: TRBJ1-1; CDR3nt: TGTGCCGGCAGTTCAAACAGGGGGCAGGCTTTCTTT; CDR3aa: CAGSSNRGQAFF
d_gene: NA; v_gene: TRBV5-5; abundance: NA; j_gene: TRBJ1-1; CDR3nt: TGTGCCAGCAGCCGAGGGGGGATCACTGAAGCTTTCTTT; CDR3aa: CASSRGGITEAFF
d_gene: NA; v_gene: TRBV6-1; abundance: medium-sized; j_gene: TRBJ1-2; CDR3nt: TGTGCCAGCAGAGGGGACTCGGACTATGGCTACACCTTC; CDR3aa: CASRGDSDYGYTF
d_gene: TRBD1; v_gene: TRBV7-2; abundance: medium-sized; j_gene: TRBJ1-1; CDR3nt: TGTGCCAGCAGCCCTCAGGGACAGGGGAGCACTGAAGCTTTCTTT; CDR3aa: CASSPQGQGSTEAFF
d_gene: TRBD2; v_gene: TRBV27; abundance: few; j_gene: TRBJ2-3; CDR3nt: TGTGCCAGCAGAAAACTAGCGGGGATGCAAGATACGCAGTATTTT; CDR3aa: CASRKLAGMQDTQYF
d_gene: TRBD2; v_gene: TRBV6-1; abundance: medium-sized; j_gene: TRBJ2-3; CDR3nt: TGTGCCAGCGGAAGACCGGGACTAGCGGGAGGGCTTGGTCGTACAGATACGCAGTATTTT; CDR3aa: CASGRPGLAGGLGRTDTQYF
d_gene: NA; v_gene: TRBV20-1; abundance: few; j_gene: TRBJ2-7; CDR3nt: TGCAGTGCTCCCCAGAGTTCTGGTCACGAGCAGTACTTC; CDR3aa: CSAPQSSGHEQYF
d_gene: NA; v_gene: TRBV6-1; abundance: NA; j_gene: TRBJ1-3; CDR3nt: TGTGCCAGCAGCCAAGGAGGGCACACCATATATTTT; CDR3aa: CASSQGGHTIYF
d_gene: NA; v_gene: TRBV5-6; abundance: NA; j_gene: TRBJ2-1; CDR3nt: TGTGCCAGCAACTTTAGATGGATGGTGGATGAGCAGTTCTTC; CDR3aa: CASNFRWMVDEQFF
d_gene: NA; v_gene: TRBV20-1; abundance: medium-sized; j_gene: TRBJ1-5; CDR3nt: TGCAGTGCTAGAGGGTTGGGAAATCAGCCCCAGCATTTT; CDR3aa: CSARGLGNQPQHF
d_gene: NA; v_gene: TRBV19; abundance: few; j_gene: TRBJ1-5; CDR3nt: TGTGCCAGTAGTACCCTACTTGGAGGCAATCAGCCCCAGCATTTT; CDR3aa: CASSTLLGGNQPQHF
d_gene: NA; v_gene: TRBV5-1; abundance: NA; j_gene: TRBJ2-7; CDR3nt: TGCGCCAGCAGATTGGGCGACTACGAGCAGTACTTC; CDR3aa: CASRLGDYEQYF
d_gene: NA; v_gene: TRBV18; abundance: few; j_gene: TRBJ2-3; CDR3nt: TGTGCCAGCTCCCCCGGTCTAGGGGAGGAGTGGGATACGCAGTATTTT; CDR3aa: CASSPGLGEEWDTQYF
d_gene: NA; v_gene: TRBV7-3; abundance: medium-sized; j_gene: TRBJ2-3; CDR3nt: TGTGCCAGCAGTATCCTGGGTACGCAGTATTTT; CDR3aa: CASSILGTQYF
d_gene: NA; v_gene: TRBV7-8; abundance: few; j_gene: TRBJ2-5; CDR3nt: TGTGCCAGCAGCTTAGGTTTAATGCGAGGGCAAGAGACCCAGTACTTC; CDR3aa: CASSLGLMRGQETQYF
d_gene: NA; v_gene: TRBV4-2; abundance: NA; j_gene: TRBJ2-7; CDR3nt: TGTGCCAGCAGCCGGGTGGCCTCCTACGAGCAGTACTTC; CDR3aa: CASSRVASYEQYF
d_gene: NA; v_gene: TRBV7-2; abundance: few; j_gene: TRBJ1-1; CDR3nt: TGTGCCAGCAGCCCCCAGGGATACCTGAACACTGAAGCTTTCTTT; CDR3aa: CASSPQGYLNTEAFF
d_gene: TRBD1; v_gene: TRBV15; abundance: NA; j_gene: TRBJ1-5; CDR3nt: TGTGCCACCAACCCGACAGGGAATCAGCCCCAGCATTTT; CDR3aa: CATNPTGNQPQHF
d_gene: NA; v_gene: TRBV7-2; abundance: NA; j_gene: TRBJ2-7; CDR3nt: TGTGCCAGCAGCTCCCCCCCGGGGCTCGAGCAGTACTTC; CDR3aa: CASSSPPGLEQYF
d_gene: NA; v_gene: TRBV24-1; abundance: NA; j_gene: TRBJ2-1; CDR3nt: TGTGCCACCAGTGATTTAGTAGGCGGCTCCTACAATGAGCAGTTCTTC; CDR3aa: CATSDLVGGSYNEQFF
d_gene: NA; v_gene: TRBV20-1; abundance: few; j_gene: TRBJ1-1; CDR3nt: TGCAGTGCGGCCGGGACAATGAACACTGAAGCTTTCTTT; CDR3aa: CSAAGTMNTEAFF
d_gene: TRBD2; v_gene: TRBV10-1; abundance: few; j_gene: TRBJ2-7; CDR3nt: TGCGCCACCGTGATTAGGACTAGCGGGAGCTACGAGCAGTACTTC; CDR3aa: CATVIRTSGSYEQYF
d_gene: NA; v_gene: TRBV6-2/TRBV6-3; abundance: NA; j_gene: TRBJ2-3; CDR3nt: TGTGCCAGCAGTTACCAGTCTTCCTCGAATACGCAGTATTTT; CDR3aa: CASSYQSSSNTQYF
d_gene: NA; v_gene: TRBV19; abundance: NA; j_gene: TRBJ2-6; CDR3nt: TGTGCCAGTAGGGTTCGGGGCGGAGGGGCCAACGTCCTGACTTTC; CDR3aa: CASRVRGGGANVLTF
d_gene: TRBD1; v_gene: TRBV10-2; abundance: NA; j_gene: TRBJ2-1; CDR3nt: TGCGCCAGCCGTCCCGAAGTCAGGGGGAATGAGCAGTTCTTC; CDR3aa: CASRPEVRGNEQFF
d_gene: TRBD2; v_gene: TRBV4-3; abundance: few; j_gene: TRBJ2-3; CDR3nt: TGCGCCAGCAGCCAAGGGACTAGCGGGATCGGCACAGATACGCAGTATTTT; CDR3aa: CASSQGTSGIGTDTQYF
d_gene: NA; v_gene: TRBV7-2; abundance: NA; j_gene: TRBJ1-5; CDR3nt: TGTGCCAGCAGCTTAACCCCCGGCAATCAGCCCCAGCATTTT; CDR3aa: CASSLTPGNQPQHF
d_gene: NA; v_gene: TRBV28; abundance: few; j_gene: TRBJ1-1; CDR3nt: TGTGCCAGCAGTTTGGCCGTGGTGGGCACTGAAGCTTTCTTT; CDR3aa: CASSLAVVGTEAFF
d_gene: TRBD1; v_gene: TRBV6-1; abundance: few; j_gene: TRBJ2-7; CDR3nt: TGTGCCAGCAGTCGGGATGCGGGACAGGGGGCCGAGCAGTACTTC; CDR3aa: CASSRDAGQGAEQYF